This T cell receptor beta chain was retrieved from a study of early T cells in non-severe SARS-CoV-2 infection (dated by TCRdb to the early 2020s). The study in broad terms: Because TCR sequencing was done on bulk RNA from unsorted whole blood, the alpha and beta chains could not be paired.

Ten or more counts support this clonotype. There is no known antigen for this receptor. Base qualities are not at hand, and no much larger clone is one base apart. Summary of the overall study and its limitations: VDJdb matching was skewed toward anti-spike CD8 responses and likely underestimated virus-specific expansions by missing private and CD4 specificities.

The cysteine opens and the phenylalanine closes a CDR3 of 15 amino acids. The entry retains the CDR3 DNA only, 45 bases that are in frame from base 1. V and J are trimmed by 4 bases and 5 bases, and the gene matches miss 6 bases of the junction. The germline V gene sets CDR1 to SGHRS and CDR2 to YFSETQ. Libraries were made using 5' RACE. Instrument used: NextSeq 500. Unique molecular identifiers were attached to individual cDNA molecules in the TCR library protocol so that sequencing error and PCR bias could be corrected. Sequencing covered both TCR alpha and beta chains, and within each sample the abundances of alpha and beta sequences were tightly co-correlated. Processing in the source paper ran as follows. Decombinator V4 was used to annotate TCR sequences for V gene, J gene and CDR3. Expanded TCRs were defined as changing significantly between any two time points under a Poisson model with p below 0.0001. TCR abundances were normalised to the total number of TCRs sequenced per sample and expressed as counts per million. MAIT TCRs were defined by TRAV1-2 paired with TRAJ12, TRAJ20 or TRAJ33, and iNKT TCRs by TRAV10 paired with TRAJ18. VDJdb, accessed 1 November 2021, was searched for CMV, EBV and SARS-CoV-2 annotated TCRs, with TCRs annotated for multiple antigens excluded. The public reads were reprocessed in TCRdb via fastp at Q25 and MiXCR, keeping in-frame beta chains. All rows with the same CDR3 protein become a single entry with the most common DNA and genes. The V and J calls shown here were made by TCRdb, not taken from the authors' results. Within this sample are 28,000 or so distinct CDR3 sequences, with roughly 5.3% of them counted one time only. 4% to 5.5% of the sample lies in the top ten.

A case-control design nested within a healthcare worker cohort in London, UK, was used, with weekly nasopharyngeal swab PCR tests and blood sampling performed. Healthcare workers were recruited during the week of the UK lockdown, between 23 and 31 March 2020, and followed weekly for up to 16 weeks. This TCR came from an adult who was a healthcare worker with PCR-confirmed SARS-CoV-2 infection or an uninfected control (not recorded which). Input material: whole blood. The chain is assembled from TRBV5-1 and TRBJ2-7, with 13 middle bases fitting TRBD2. CDR3 sequence: CASSRGLAGVDEQYF. The DNA sequence reads TGCGCCAGCAGCCGAGGACTAGCGGGAGTAGACGAGCAGTACTTC. With the portions outside the CDR3 filled from the reference TRBV5-1 and TRBJ2-7 genes, the complete variable region becomes KAGVTQTPRYLIKTRGQQVTLSCSPISGHRSVSWYQQTPGQGLQFLFEYFSETQRNKGNFPGRFSGRQFSNSRSEMNVSTLELGDSALYLCASSRGLAGVDEQYFGPGTRLTVT.